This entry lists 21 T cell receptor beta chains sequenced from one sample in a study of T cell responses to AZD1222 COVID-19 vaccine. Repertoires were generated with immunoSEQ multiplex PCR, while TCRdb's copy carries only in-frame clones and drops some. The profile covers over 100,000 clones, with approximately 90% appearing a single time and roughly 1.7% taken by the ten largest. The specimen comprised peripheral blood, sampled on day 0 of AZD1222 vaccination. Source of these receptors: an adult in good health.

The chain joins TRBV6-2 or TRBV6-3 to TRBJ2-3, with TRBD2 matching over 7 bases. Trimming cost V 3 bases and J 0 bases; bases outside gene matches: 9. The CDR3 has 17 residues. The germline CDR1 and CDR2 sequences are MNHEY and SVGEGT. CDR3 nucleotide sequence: TGTGCCAGCAGTTATCCGAGGCGGGGGACTAGCACAGATACGCAGTATTTT. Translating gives CASSYPRRGTSTDTQYF.

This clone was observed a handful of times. The CDR3 bases are TGTGCCAGCAGCTCCCGGACGGCAAGCTCCTATAATTCACCCCTCCACTTT. It codes for CASSSRTASSYNSPLHF. V is TRBV7-2 and J is TRBJ1-6; D is unclear. V lost 4 bases and J lost 0, with 13 bases in between. CDR1 SGHTA and CDR2 FQGNSA come from the germline V gene. The CDR3 contains 17 residues.

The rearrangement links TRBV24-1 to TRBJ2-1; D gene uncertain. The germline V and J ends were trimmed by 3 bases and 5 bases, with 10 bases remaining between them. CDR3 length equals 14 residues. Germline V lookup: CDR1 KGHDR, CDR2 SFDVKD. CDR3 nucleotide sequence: TGTGCCACCAGTGATATCAAGAGGAACAATGAGCAGTTCTTC. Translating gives CATSDIKRNNEQFF.

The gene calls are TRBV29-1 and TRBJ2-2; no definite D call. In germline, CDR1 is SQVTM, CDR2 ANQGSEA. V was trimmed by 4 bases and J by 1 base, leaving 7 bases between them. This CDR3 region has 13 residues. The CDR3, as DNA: TGCAGCGTTGCGGCGGAGAACACCGGGGAGCTGTTTTTT. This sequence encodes CSVAAENTGELFF.

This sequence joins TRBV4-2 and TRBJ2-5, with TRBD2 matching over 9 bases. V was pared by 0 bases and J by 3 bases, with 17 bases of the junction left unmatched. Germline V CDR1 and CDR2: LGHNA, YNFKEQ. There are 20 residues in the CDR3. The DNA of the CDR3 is TGTGCCAGCAGCCAAGATCTAGGGAGTGGGCTAGCGGGGAACAAAGAGACCCAGTACTTC. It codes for CASSQDLGSGLAGNKETQYF.

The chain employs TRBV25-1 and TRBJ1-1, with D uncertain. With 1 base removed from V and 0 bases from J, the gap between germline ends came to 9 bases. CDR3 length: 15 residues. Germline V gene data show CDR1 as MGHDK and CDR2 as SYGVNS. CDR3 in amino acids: CASSEWEEMNTEAFF. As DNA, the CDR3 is TGTGCCAGCAGTGAATGGGAGGAAATGAACACTGAAGCTTTCTTT.

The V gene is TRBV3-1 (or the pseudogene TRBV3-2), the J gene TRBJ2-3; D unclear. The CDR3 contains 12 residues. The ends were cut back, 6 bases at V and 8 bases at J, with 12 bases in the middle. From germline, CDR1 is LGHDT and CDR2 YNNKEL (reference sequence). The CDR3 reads CASSPDRLTQYF. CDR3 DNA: TGTGCCAGCAGTCCCGACCGACTTACGCAGTATTTT.

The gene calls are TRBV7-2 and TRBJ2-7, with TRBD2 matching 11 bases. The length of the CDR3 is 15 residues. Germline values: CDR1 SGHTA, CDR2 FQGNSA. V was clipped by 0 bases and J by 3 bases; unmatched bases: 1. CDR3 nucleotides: TGTGCCAGCAGCTTAGCCCTAGCGGGAGGCTACGAGCAGTACTTC. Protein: CASSLALAGGYEQYF.

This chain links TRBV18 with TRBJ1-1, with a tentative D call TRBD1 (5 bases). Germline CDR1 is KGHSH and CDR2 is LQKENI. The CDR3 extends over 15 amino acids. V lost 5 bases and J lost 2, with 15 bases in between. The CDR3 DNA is TGTGCCAGCTCATTCTCGCAGGGTGGAAACACTGAAGCTTTCTTT. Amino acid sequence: CASSFSQGGNTEAFF.

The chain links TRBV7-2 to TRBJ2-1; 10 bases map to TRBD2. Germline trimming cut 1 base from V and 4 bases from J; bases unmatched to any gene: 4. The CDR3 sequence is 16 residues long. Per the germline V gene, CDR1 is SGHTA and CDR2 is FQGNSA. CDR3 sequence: CASSLGSGRDYNEQFF. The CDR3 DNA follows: TGTGCCAGCAGCTTAGGGAGCGGGAGGGATTACAATGAGCAGTTCTTC.

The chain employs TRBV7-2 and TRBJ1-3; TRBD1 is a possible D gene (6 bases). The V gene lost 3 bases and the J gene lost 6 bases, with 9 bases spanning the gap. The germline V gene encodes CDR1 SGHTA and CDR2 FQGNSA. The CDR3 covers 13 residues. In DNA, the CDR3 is TGTGCCAGCAGCTTGGGACATCTAAACACCATATATTTT. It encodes CASSLGHLNTIYF.

CDR3 amino acids: CASIPRRGFIEQYF. CDR3 nucleotides: TGTGCCAGCATCCCACGGAGGGGGTTTATCGAGCAGTACTTC. The V call is TRBV27, the J call TRBJ2-7, with D perhaps given as TRBD1 or TRBD2 (6 bases each). The CDR3 runs to 14 residues. Trimming took 7 bases from V and 6 from J, leaving 19 bases between them. Per germline, CDR1 MNHEY and CDR2 SMNVEV (reference sequence).

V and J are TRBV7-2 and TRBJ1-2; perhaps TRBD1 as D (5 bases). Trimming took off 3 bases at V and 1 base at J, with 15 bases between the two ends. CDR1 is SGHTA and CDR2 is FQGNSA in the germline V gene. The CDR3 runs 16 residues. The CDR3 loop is CASSFGGRAHNYGYTF. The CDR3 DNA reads TGTGCCAGCAGCTTCGGGGGGAGGGCCCATAACTATGGCTACACCTTC.

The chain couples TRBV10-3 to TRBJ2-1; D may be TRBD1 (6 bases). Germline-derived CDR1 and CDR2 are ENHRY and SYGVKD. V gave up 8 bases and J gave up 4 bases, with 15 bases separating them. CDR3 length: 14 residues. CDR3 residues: CAIGKGDSYNEQFF. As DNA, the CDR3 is TGTGCCATCGGCAAGGGGGATTCATACAATGAGCAGTTCTTC.

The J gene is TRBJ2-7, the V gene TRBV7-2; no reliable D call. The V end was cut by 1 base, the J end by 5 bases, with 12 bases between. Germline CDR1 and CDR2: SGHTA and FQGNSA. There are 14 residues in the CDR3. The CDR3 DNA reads TGTGCCAGCAGCTTAGGGCCAGGATCCCACGAGCAGTACTTC. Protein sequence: CASSLGPGSHEQYF.

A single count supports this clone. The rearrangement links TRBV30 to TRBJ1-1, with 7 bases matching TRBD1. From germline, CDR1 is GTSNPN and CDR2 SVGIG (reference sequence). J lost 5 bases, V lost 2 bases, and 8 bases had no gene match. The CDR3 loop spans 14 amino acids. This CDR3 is CAWSKTGVGTEAFF. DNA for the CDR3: TGTGCCTGGAGTAAAACAGGGGTCGGTACTGAAGCTTTCTTT.

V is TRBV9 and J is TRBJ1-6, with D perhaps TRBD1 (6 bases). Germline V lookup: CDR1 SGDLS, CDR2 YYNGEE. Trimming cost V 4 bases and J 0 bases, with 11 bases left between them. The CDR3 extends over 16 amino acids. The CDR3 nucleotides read TGTGCCAGCAGCCCTCAGGGGAACTCCTATAATTCACCCCTCCACTTT. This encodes CASSPQGNSYNSPLHF.

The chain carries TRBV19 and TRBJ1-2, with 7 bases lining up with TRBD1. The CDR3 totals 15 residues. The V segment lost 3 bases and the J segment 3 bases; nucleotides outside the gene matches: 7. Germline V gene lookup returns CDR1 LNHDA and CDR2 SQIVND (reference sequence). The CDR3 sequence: CASSMIGGSDYGYTF. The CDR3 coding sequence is TGTGCCAGTAGTATGATAGGGGGCAGTGACTATGGCTACACCTTC.

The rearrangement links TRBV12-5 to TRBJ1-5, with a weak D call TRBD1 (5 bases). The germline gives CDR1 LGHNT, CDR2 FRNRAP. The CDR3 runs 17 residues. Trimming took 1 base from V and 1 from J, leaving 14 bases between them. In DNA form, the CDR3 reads TGTGCTAGTGGTTTGGAGGCAAGGGGCAGGAGCAATCAGCCCCAGCATTTT. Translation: CASGLEARGRSNQPQHF.

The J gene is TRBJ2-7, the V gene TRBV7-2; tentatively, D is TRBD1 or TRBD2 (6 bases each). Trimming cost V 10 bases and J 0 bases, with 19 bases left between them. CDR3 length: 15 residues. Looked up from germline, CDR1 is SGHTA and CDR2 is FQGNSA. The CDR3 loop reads CATTRGGSYSYEQYF. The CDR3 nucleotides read TGTGCCACCACAAGAGGGGGGTCCTACTCCTACGAGCAGTACTTC.

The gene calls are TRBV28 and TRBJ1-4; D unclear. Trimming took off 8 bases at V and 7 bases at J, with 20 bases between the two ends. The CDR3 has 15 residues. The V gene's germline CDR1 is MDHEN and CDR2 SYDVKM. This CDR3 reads CASHGGSSPIEKLFF. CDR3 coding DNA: TGTGCCAGCCATGGCGGATCCTCCCCAATTGAAAAACTGTTTTTT.